These T cell receptor beta chains were read from a single sample in a study of blood T cell repertoires in COVID-19. Generated by immunoSEQ multiplex PCR, the TCRdb table keeps only in-frame clones and is missing some. This table holds about 360,000 clones, over 75% found once. Material for sequencing was PBMCs or T cells enriched from blood (not recorded which). These receptors all stem from a man aged 30 to 39 who had recovered from COVID-19. Both conserved end residues are part of each CDR3. Each record gives: CDR3 protein, CDR3 DNA, clone size, J gene, D gene, V gene. D genes are given only for firm matches. A row's size may be missing; if present it is once, few, many or a size class.

CDR3: CASSLIQGQGDVTAGYTF
DNA: TGTGCCAGCTCACTAATTCAGGGACAGGGGGACGTGACGGCTGGCTACACCTTC
size: NA
J: TRBJ1-2
D: TRBD1
V: TRBV18

CDR3: CASSKEGMNTEAFF
DNA: TGTGCCAGCTCGAAGGAGGGGATGAACACTGAAGCTTTCTTT
size: NA
J: TRBJ1-1
D: NA
V: TRBV18

CDR3: CASSLTLTGATEAFF
DNA: TGTGCCAGCAGTTTAACTCTGACAGGGGCCACTGAAGCTTTCTTT
size: NA
J: TRBJ1-1
D: TRBD1
V: TRBV27

CDR3: CASSYGSGGPTFYNEQFF
DNA: TGTGCCAGCTCATATGGTAGCGGGGGGCCCACCTTCTACAATGAGCAGTTCTTC
size: NA
J: TRBJ2-1
D: TRBD2
V: TRBV18

CDR3: CASSVSTATDTQYF
DNA: TGTGCCAGCAGCGTATCGACAGCCACAGATACGCAGTATTTT
size: NA
J: TRBJ2-3
D: NA
V: TRBV9

CDR3: CASSSRTGRDGYTF
DNA: TGTGCCAGCAGCTCGAGGACAGGGAGGGATGGCTACACCTTC
size: NA
J: TRBJ1-2
D: TRBD1
V: TRBV2

CDR3: CAWSRTGSGQPQHF
DNA: TGTGCCTGGAGTCGCACAGGATCGGGTCAGCCCCAGCATTTT
size: NA
J: TRBJ1-5
D: NA
V: TRBV30

CDR3: CASSEVGGPRGEQYF
DNA: TGTGCCAGCAGTGAAGTGGGGGGACCGCGGGGCGAGCAGTACTTC
size: once
J: TRBJ2-7
D: NA
V: TRBV6-1

CDR3: CASSPETLNTEAFF
DNA: TGCGCCAGCAGCCCCGAGACTCTGAACACTGAAGCTTTCTTT
size: NA
J: TRBJ1-1
D: NA
V: TRBV4-1

CDR3: CASAPRGERATSYEQYF
DNA: TGTGCAAGCGCCCCCAGGGGGGAGCGGGCGACGTCCTACGAGCAGTACTTC
size: NA
J: TRBJ2-7
D: NA
V: TRBV12-2

CDR3: CSVGRGSTNEKLFF
DNA: TGCAGCGTCGGGAGGGGCTCAACTAATGAAAAACTGTTTTTT
size: NA
J: TRBJ1-4
D: NA
V: TRBV29-1

CDR3: CASSQALGQGYGYTF
DNA: TGTGCCAGCAGCCAAGCGCTTGGGCAGGGGTATGGCTACACCTTC
size: NA
J: TRBJ1-2
D: NA
V: TRBV3-1/TRBV3-2

CDR3: CAWTGTGDEQYF
DNA: TGTGCCTGGACCGGGACAGGGGACGAGCAGTACTTC
size: NA
J: TRBJ2-7
D: TRBD1
V: TRBV30

CDR3: CRTHLRGRAFF
DNA: TGCAGAACTCATTTGCGGGGTCGGGCTTTCTTT
size: NA
J: TRBJ1-1
D: NA
V: TRBV20-1

CDR3: CASSQGASYEQYF
DNA: TGTGCCAGCTCTCAGGGGGCCTCGTACGAGCAGTACTTC
size: once
J: TRBJ2-7
D: TRBD1
V: TRBV19

CDR3: CASSPPNINQPQHF
DNA: TGTGCCAGCTCACCACCTAATATCAATCAGCCCCAGCATTTT
size: NA
J: TRBJ1-5
D: NA
V: TRBV18

CDR3: CAGGGRAVNEQFF
DNA: TGTGCCGGGGGTGGGCGGGCGGTCAATGAGCAGTTCTTC
size: few
J: TRBJ2-1
D: NA
V: TRBV30

CDR3: CASSLGTGSGNTIYF
DNA: TGTGCCAGCAGCTTAGGGACAGGCTCTGGAAACACCATATATTTT
size: NA
J: TRBJ1-3
D: TRBD1
V: TRBV7-2

CDR3: CASSVYRVGNTEAFF
DNA: TGTGCCAGCAGCGTGTACAGGGTTGGGAACACTGAAGCTTTCTTT
size: NA
J: TRBJ1-1
D: NA
V: TRBV9

CDR3: CASTANEENYGYTF
DNA: TGTGCCAGTACCGCGAATGAGGAGAACTATGGCTACACCTTC
size: NA
J: TRBJ1-2
D: NA
V: TRBV19

CDR3: CASSIDRTGQDEQYF
DNA: TGTGCCAGTAGTATAGACCGGACAGGGCAAGACGAGCAGTACTTC
size: NA
J: TRBJ2-7
D: TRBD1
V: TRBV19

CDR3: CASLGQGLEKLFF
DNA: TGTGCCAGCCTGGGACAGGGGTTAGAAAAACTGTTTTTT
size: NA
J: TRBJ1-4
D: TRBD1
V: TRBV7-9

CDR3: CASSGRSRGPQHF
DNA: TGTGCCAGCAGCGGACGATCCAGGGGGCCCCAGCATTTT
size: NA
J: TRBJ1-5
D: NA
V: TRBV7-7

CDR3: CASSYKRLAGAGQETQYF
DNA: TGTGCCAGCAGTTACAAGAGGCTAGCGGGGGCAGGGCAAGAGACCCAGTACTTC
size: NA
J: TRBJ2-5
D: TRBD2
V: TRBV6-2/TRBV6-3

CDR3: CASSQSPTGPPGEKLFF
DNA: TGCGCCAGCAGTCAATCTCCGACAGGACCCCCGGGTGAAAAACTGTTTTTT
size: few
J: TRBJ1-4
D: NA
V: TRBV23-1

CDR3: CASSERVGAYEQYF
DNA: TGTGCCAGCAGTGAGCGGGTTGGAGCCTACGAGCAGTACTTC
size: NA
J: TRBJ2-7
D: NA
V: TRBV6-1

CDR3: CASSLRGRIEQFF
DNA: TGTGCCAGCAGTTTACGGGGTCGGATAGAGCAGTTCTTC
size: once
J: TRBJ2-1
D: NA
V: TRBV6-5

CDR3: CASSLEGTANYGYTF
DNA: TGTGCCAGCAGCTTGGAGGGGACAGCTAACTATGGCTACACCTTC
size: NA
J: TRBJ1-2
D: TRBD1
V: TRBV5-5

CDR3: CASSPPGIPSTSGTDTQYF
DNA: TGTGCCAGCTCACCACCGGGCATTCCATCCACTAGCGGGACAGATACGCAGTATTTT
size: NA
J: TRBJ2-3
D: TRBD2
V: TRBV18

CDR3: CASSGRGTNTGELFF
DNA: TGTGCCAGCAGTGGGCGGGGGACCAACACCGGGGAGCTGTTTTTT
size: NA
J: TRBJ2-2
D: TRBD2
V: TRBV2

CDR3: CASNGDSPLHF
DNA: TGTGCCAGCAACGGAGATTCACCCCTCCACTTT
size: NA
J: TRBJ1-6
D: NA
V: TRBV2

CDR3: CAHNRGRDEQFF
DNA: TGTGCCCACAACAGGGGTAGGGATGAGCAGTTCTTC
size: NA
J: TRBJ2-1
D: TRBD1
V: TRBV30

CDR3: CASSEGTGTYEQYF
DNA: TGTGCCAGCAGCGAAGGGACAGGGACCTACGAGCAGTACTTC
size: NA
J: TRBJ2-7
D: TRBD1
V: TRBV9

CDR3: CASSQVQWNTEAFF
DNA: TGCGCCAGCAGCCAAGTTCAGTGGAACACTGAAGCTTTCTTT
size: NA
J: TRBJ1-1
D: NA
V: TRBV4-1

CDR3: CASSFSGDSNQPQHF
DNA: TGCGCCAGCAGCTTCTCAGGGGATAGCAATCAGCCCCAGCATTTT
size: NA
J: TRBJ1-5
D: NA
V: TRBV5-1

CDR3: CSASVQFNSPLHF
DNA: TGCAGTGCTAGTGTGCAGTTTAATTCACCCCTCCACTTT
size: once
J: TRBJ1-6
D: NA
V: TRBV20-1

CDR3: CAITPGGGASDTQYF
DNA: TGTGCCATCACTCCTGGCGGGGGGGCCTCAGATACGCAGTATTTT
size: NA
J: TRBJ2-3
D: TRBD2
V: TRBV10-3

CDR3: CAISESTTITGGPEKLFF
DNA: TGTGCCATCAGTGAGTCCACTACAATCACAGGGGGACCCGAAAAACTGTTTTTT
size: NA
J: TRBJ1-4
D: TRBD1
V: TRBV10-3

CDR3: CASSQATVTGYEQYF
DNA: TGTGCCAGCAGCCAAGCGACCGTAACAGGTTACGAGCAGTACTTC
size: NA
J: TRBJ2-7
D: NA
V: TRBV3-1/TRBV3-2